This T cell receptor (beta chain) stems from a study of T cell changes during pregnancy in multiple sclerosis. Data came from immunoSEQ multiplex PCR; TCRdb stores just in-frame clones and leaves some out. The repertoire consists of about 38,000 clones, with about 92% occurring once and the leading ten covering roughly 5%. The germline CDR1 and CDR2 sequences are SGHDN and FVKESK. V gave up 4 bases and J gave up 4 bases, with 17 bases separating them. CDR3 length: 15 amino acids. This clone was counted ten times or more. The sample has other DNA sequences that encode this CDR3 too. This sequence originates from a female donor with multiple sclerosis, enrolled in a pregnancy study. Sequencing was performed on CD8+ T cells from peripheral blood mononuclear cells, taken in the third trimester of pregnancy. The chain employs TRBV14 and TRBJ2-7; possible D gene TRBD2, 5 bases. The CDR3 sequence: CASSLSPGRGYEQYF. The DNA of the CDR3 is TGTGCCAGCAGCCTGTCTCCAGGTCGGGGATACGAGCAGTACTTC.